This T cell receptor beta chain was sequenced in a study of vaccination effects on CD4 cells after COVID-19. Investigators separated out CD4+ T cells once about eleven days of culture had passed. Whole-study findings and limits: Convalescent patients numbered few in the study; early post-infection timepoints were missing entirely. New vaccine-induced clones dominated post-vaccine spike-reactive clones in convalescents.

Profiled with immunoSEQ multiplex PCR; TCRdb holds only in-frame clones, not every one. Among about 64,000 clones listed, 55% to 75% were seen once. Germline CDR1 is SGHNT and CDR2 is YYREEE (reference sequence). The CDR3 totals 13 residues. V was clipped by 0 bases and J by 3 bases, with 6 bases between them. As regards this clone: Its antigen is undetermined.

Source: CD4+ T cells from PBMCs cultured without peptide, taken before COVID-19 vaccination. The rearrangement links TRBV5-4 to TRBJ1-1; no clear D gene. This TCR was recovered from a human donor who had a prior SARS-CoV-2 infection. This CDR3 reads CASSLGEDTEAFF. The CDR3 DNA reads TGTGCCAGCAGCTTGGGGGAAGACACTGAAGCTTTCTTT.